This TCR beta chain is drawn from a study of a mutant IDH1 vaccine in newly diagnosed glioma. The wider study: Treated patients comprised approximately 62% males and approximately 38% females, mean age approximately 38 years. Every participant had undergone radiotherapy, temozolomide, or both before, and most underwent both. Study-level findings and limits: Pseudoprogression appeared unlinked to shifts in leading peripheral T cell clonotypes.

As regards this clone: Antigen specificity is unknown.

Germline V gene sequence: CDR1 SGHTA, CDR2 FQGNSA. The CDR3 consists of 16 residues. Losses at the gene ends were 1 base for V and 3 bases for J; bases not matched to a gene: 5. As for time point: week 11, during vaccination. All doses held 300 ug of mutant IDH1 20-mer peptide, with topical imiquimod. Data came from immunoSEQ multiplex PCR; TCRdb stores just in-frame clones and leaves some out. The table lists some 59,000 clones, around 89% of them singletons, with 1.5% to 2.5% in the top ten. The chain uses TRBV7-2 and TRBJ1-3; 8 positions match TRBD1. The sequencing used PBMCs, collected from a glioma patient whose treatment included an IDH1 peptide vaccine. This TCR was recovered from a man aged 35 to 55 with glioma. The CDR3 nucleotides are TGTGCCAGCAGCTTAGGGCAGGGGGCTTTTGGAAACACCATATATTTT. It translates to CASSLGQGAFGNTIYF. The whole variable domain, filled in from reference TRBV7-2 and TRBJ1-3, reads GAGVSQSPSNKVTEKGKDVELRCDPISGHTALYWYRQSLGQGLEFLIYFQGNSAPDKSGLPSDRFSAERTGGSVSTLTIQRTQQEDSAVYLCASSLGQGAFGNTIYFGEGSWLTVV.